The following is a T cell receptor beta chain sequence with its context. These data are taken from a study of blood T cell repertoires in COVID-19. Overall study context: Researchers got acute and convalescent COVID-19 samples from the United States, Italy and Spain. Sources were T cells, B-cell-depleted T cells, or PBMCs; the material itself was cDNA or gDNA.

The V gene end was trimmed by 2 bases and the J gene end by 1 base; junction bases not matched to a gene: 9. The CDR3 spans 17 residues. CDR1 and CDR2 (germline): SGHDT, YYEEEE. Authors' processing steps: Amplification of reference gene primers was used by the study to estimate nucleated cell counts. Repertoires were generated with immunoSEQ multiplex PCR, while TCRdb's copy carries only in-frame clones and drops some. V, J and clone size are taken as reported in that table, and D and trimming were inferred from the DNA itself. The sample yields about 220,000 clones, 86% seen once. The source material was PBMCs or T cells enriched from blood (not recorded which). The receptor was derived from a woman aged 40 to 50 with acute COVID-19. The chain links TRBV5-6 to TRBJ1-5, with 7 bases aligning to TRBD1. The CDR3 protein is CASSFRQGVASNQPQHF. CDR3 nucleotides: TGTGCCAGCAGCTTTAGGCAGGGGGTTGCGAGCAATCAGCCCCAGCATTTT.